The clone carrying this TCR beta chain was seen more than once but under ten times. The length of the CDR3 is 12 residues. V shed 11 bases, J shed 6 bases, and the junction held 9 bases outside the gene matches. Germline CDR1 is ENHRY and CDR2 is SYGVKD. TCRdb analysed the RT-PCR reads with MiXCR anew, one entry per CDR3 protein. The data hold approximately 720,000 distinct CDR3 sequences, with approximately 14% observed a single time. The rearrangement joins TRBV10-3 to TRBJ1-1; 7 bases match TRBD1. The clonotype comes from a female donor in good health, serving as a healthy control. The sample taken for sequencing was memory CD4+ T cells from blood. This CDR3 is CAAQGGMAEAFF. In nucleotides, the CDR3 is TGTGCCGCGCAGGGGGGAATGGCTGAAGCTTTCTTT.